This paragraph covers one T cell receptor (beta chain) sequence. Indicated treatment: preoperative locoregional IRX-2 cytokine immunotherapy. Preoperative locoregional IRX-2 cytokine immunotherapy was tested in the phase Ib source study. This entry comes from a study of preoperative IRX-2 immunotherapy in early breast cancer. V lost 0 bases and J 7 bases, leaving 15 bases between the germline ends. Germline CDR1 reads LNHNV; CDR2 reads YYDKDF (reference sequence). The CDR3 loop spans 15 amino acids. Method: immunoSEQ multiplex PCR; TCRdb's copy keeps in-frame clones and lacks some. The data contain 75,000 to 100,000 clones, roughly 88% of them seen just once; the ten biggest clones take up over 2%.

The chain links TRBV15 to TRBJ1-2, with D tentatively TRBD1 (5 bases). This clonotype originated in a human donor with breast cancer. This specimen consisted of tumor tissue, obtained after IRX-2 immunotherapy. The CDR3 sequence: CATSRDQGGKGGYTF. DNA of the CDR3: TGTGCCACCAGCAGAGATCAGGGAGGGAAGGGTGGCTACACCTTC. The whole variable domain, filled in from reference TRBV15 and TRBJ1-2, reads DAMVIQNPRYQVTQFGKPVTLSCSQTLNHNVMYWYQQKSSQAPKLLFHYYDKDFNNEADTPDNFQSRRPNTSFCFLDIRSPGLGDTAMYLCATSRDQGGKGGYTFGSGTRLTVV.